The 14 T cell receptor beta chains given below trace back to one sample, sequenced in a study of vaccination and CD4 T cells after COVID-19. The Oncomine TCR Beta short-read assay was applied to DNA of cultured CD4+ T cells. TCRdb reprocessed the PCR reads with MiXCR, giving one entry per CDR3 protein. The sample holds 20,000 to 25,000 distinct CDR3 sequences; roughly 50% are singletons and the top ten take about 8.4%. Treatment given: roughly ten-day PBMC culture with coronavirus spike peptide pools or control peptides (ViraFEST assay). The antigens of these receptors remain unknown. Sequencing was done on a sample of CD4+ T cells from blood, cultured in vitro. The receptor source for this set is a human donor who had recovered from COVID-19.

This chain uses TRBV20-1 with TRBJ1-1; tentatively, D is TRBD1 (6 bases). CDR3 length equals 15 residues. With 0 bases removed from V and 7 bases from J, the gap between germline ends came to 18 bases. In germline, CDR1 is DFQATT, CDR2 SNEGSKA (reference sequence). Here the CDR3 DNA reads TGCAGTGCTAGAGATTACGGGGTCGGACAGATTGAAGCTTTCTTT. Its protein is CSARDYGVGQIEAFF.

This chain connects TRBV20-1 to TRBJ1-5; D possibly corresponds to TRBD1 (5 bases). Trimming shortened V by 0 bases and J by 3 bases, and 15 bases separated the two germline ends. The germline V gene has CDR1 DFQATT and CDR2 SNEGSKA (reference sequence). This CDR3 comprises 16 residues. CDR3 coding DNA: TGCAGTGCTAGAGATCCGGGTGGACACAACAATCAGCCCCAGCATTTT. Its translation: CSARDPGGHNNQPQHF.

The chain has TRBV3-1 and TRBJ2-5, with unresolved D. The CDR3 loop spans 17 amino acids. The germline V gene has CDR1 LGHDT and CDR2 YNNKEL (reference sequence). With 4 bases removed from V and 0 bases from J, the gap between germline ends came to 18 bases. The CDR3, as DNA: TGTGCCAGCAGCCGGGCTTCGGGTTTTAAGGACCAAGAGACCCAGTACTTC. Protein: CASSRASGFKDQETQYF.

This sequence joins TRBV20-1 and TRBJ2-1, with 11 bases aligning to TRBD1. Germline values: CDR1 DFQATT, CDR2 SNEGSKA (reference sequence). The CDR3 spans 13 residues. CDR3 amino acids: CVGRDRGNNEQFF. CDR3 sequence (DNA): TGCGTCGGCCGGGACAGGGGGAACAATGAGCAGTTCTTC.

The chain carries TRBV6-2 or TRBV6-3 and TRBJ2-3; 7 positions agree with TRBD2. The germline CDR1 and CDR2 sequences are MNHEY and SVGEGT. J was trimmed by 6 bases and V by 6 bases; bases with no gene match: 12. The CDR3 runs 15 residues. CDR3 sequence reads: CASRWGPAGGDTQYF. In nucleotides, the CDR3 is TGTGCCAGCAGATGGGGACCGGCCGGGGGGGATACGCAGTATTTT.

This clonotype has more than one count but fewer than ten. The chain recombines TRBV7-2 with TRBJ2-3; 9 bases agree with TRBD2. The V gene end was trimmed by 1 base and the J gene end by 1 base; junction bases not matched to a gene: 6. The CDR3 extends over 17 amino acids. Germline V gene lookup returns CDR1 SGHTA and CDR2 FQGNSA. CDR3 protein: CASSLGPAGGRTDTQYF. The CDR3 bases are TGTGCCAGCAGCTTAGGGCCAGCGGGAGGCCGCACAGATACGCAGTATTTT.

This chain joins TRBV11-3 and TRBJ1-1; D is uncertain. The CDR3 is 13 amino acids. CDR1 is SGHNT and CDR2 is YENEEA in the germline V gene. Trimming removed 4 bases at V and 8 bases at J, with 14 bases between. The CDR3 reads CASSSARVSEAFF. As DNA, the CDR3 is TGTGCCAGCAGCTCGGCAAGGGTTTCCGAAGCTTTCTTT.

In this sample, this clonotype turned up a few times. The chain recombines TRBV5-1 with TRBJ1-2; D is ambiguous. Trimming removed 4 bases from V and 4 bases from J, with 17 bases in between. This CDR3 has 15 residues. CDR1 is SGHRS and CDR2 is YFSETQ in the germline V gene. In nucleotides, the CDR3 is TGCGCCAGCAGCCCCAGCGCATCCACCCGCTATGGCTACACCTTC. This gives the protein CASSPSASTRYGYTF.

This clonotype was observed a few times. This chain joins TRBV15 and TRBJ2-1; no firm D call. V lost 1 base, J lost 2 bases, and 9 bases lay in between. CDR1 is LNHNV, CDR2 YYDKDF, per germline (reference sequence). CDR3 length: 15 amino acids. CDR3 bases: TGTGCCACCAGCAGAGTGGCTTCCGCCTACAATGAGCAGTTCTTC. Translating gives CATSRVASAYNEQFF. The variable domain in full, completed from reference TRBV15 and TRBJ2-1, reads DAMVIQNPRYQVTQFGKPVTLSCSQTLNHNVMYWYQQKSSQAPKLLFHYYDKDFNNEADTPDNFQSRRPNTSFCFLDIRSPGLGDTAMYLCATSRVASAYNEQFFGPGTRLTVL.

This clonotype came up a few times. The V gene is TRBV19, the J gene TRBJ1-2; TRBD1 matches at 9 bases. Per the germline V gene, CDR1 is LNHDA and CDR2 is SQIVND (reference sequence). The junction had 7 bases not matched to a gene; V was cut back by 6 bases and J by 8 bases. The length of the CDR3 is 13 residues. CDR3 nucleotide sequence: TGTGCCAGTAGCCCCCGGGACAGGGAAGGCTACACCTTC. Protein: CASSPRDREGYTF.

J is TRBJ1-1 and V is TRBV5-1; no clear D gene. In germline, CDR1 is SGHRS, CDR2 YFSETQ. The CDR3 is 14 amino acids. Trimming took off 0 bases at V and 2 bases at J, with 8 bases between the two ends. The CDR3, as DNA: TGCGCCAGCAGCTTGGTTGGCGGAAACACTGAAGCTTTCTTT. Protein sequence: CASSLVGGNTEAFF.

The chain employs TRBV28 and TRBJ1-5; a possible D gene is TRBD1 (5 bases). The CDR3 is 14 amino acids. From germline, CDR1 is MDHEN and CDR2 SYDVKM. V lost 6 bases and J lost 6, with 15 bases in between. The CDR3 nucleotides are TGTGCCAGCAGAAATCAGGGCACCACTCAGCCCCAGCATTTT. Translating it yields CASRNQGTTQPQHF.

The chain combines TRBV7-8 with TRBJ2-1, with 9 bases aligning to TRBD1. Per the germline V gene, CDR1 is SGHVS and CDR2 is FQNEAQ. After removal of 3 bases from V and 4 bases from J, the junction contained 7 bases not matched to a gene. The CDR3 loop spans 16 amino acids. The CDR3 DNA sequence: TGTGCCAGCAGCTTTTCCCGGGACAGGGCATACAATGAGCAGTTCTTC. The encoded protein is CASSFSRDRAYNEQFF.

This clonotype was counted only a few times. The chain combines TRBV20-1 with TRBJ2-7; the match to TRBD2 covers 8 bases. The CDR3 is 14 residues long. In germline, CDR1 is DFQATT, CDR2 SNEGSKA (reference sequence). V was clipped by 1 base and J by 0 bases; unmatched bases: 2. The CDR3 coding sequence is TGCAGTGCTAGAGCACTAGCGGACTCCTACGAGCAGTACTTC. Protein: CSARALADSYEQYF.